These 14 T cell receptor beta chains were all obtained from the same sample, sequenced in a study of cytomegalovirus exposure and HLA in healthy donors. PCR used 60 Vbeta primers and 13 Jbeta primers. Here immunoSEQ multiplex PCR was the method, and the copy in TCRdb shows in-frame clones only, minus some. The table shows around 200,000 clones, with around 85% occurring only once. The specimen was PBMCs. The receptor source for this set is a girl aged 2 to 9 in good health and CMV-seronegative.

This clone appeared a few times. The chain links TRBV5-4 to TRBJ2-7, with 11 positions matching TRBD2. This CDR3 has 16 residues. The J segment lost 3 bases and the V segment lost 4 bases, leaving 9 bases of the junction unmatched. Germline V lookup: CDR1 SGHNT, CDR2 YYREEE (reference sequence). CDR3 in amino acids: CASSPGTSGLFYEQYF. CDR3 nucleotides: TGTGCCAGCAGCCCCGGGACTAGCGGTCTATTCTACGAGCAGTACTTC.

The V gene is TRBV6-1, the J gene TRBJ2-2; D perhaps matches TRBD2 (5 bases). V lost 4 bases, J lost 3 bases, and 15 bases lay in between. Germline lookup yields CDR1 MNHNS and CDR2 SASEGT. The CDR3 is 16 residues long. The CDR3 sequence: CASSAPNTRDTGELFF. CDR3 DNA sequence: TGTGCCAGCAGTGCACCCAACACGAGGGACACCGGGGAGCTGTTTTTT.

This clone was recorded once. This chain links TRBV6-5 with TRBJ2-7; possibly TRBD1 for D (6 bases). CDR1 and CDR2 (germline): MNHEY, SVGAGI. CDR3 length equals 13 residues. Deletions cut 6 bases from V and 1 base from J, with 10 bases between. CDR3 nucleotides: TGTGCCAGCAGAAACACAGGGTCCTACGAGCAGTACTTC. Its translation is CASRNTGSYEQYF.

This clone was counted between two and nine times. The J gene is TRBJ2-7, the V gene TRBV6-1, with TRBD1 matching over 8 bases. The junction had 4 bases not matched to a gene; V was cut back by 6 bases and J by 6 bases. The CDR3 has 12 residues. CDR1 MNHNS and CDR2 SASEGT come from the germline V gene. CDR3 in DNA: TGTGCCAGCAGGGACAGGGTGTCCGAGCAGTACTTC. It yields the protein CASRDRVSEQYF.

The chain is built from TRBV5-1 and TRBJ2-1; D not certain. The CDR3 is 16 amino acids. The V end lost 0 bases, the J end lost 0 bases, and 10 bases lay between the germline ends. Germline CDR1 and CDR2: SGHRS and YFSETQ. The CDR3 DNA sequence: TGCGCCAGCAGCTTGGGCACACGGAGCTCCTACAATGAGCAGTTCTTC. Translating it yields CASSLGTRSSYNEQFF.

This clone was detected a few times. The chain links TRBV6-6 to TRBJ2-2, with TRBD2 matching over 8 bases. V gave up 5 bases and J gave up 6 bases; unmatched junction bases: 8. The CDR3 consists of 15 residues. Germline V gives CDR1 MNHNY, CDR2 SVGAGI (reference sequence). CDR3 DNA: TGTGCCAGCAGTAAAATCCCGGGACTAGCCGGGGAGCTGTTTTTT. Translated, it gives CASSKIPGLAGELFF.

The chain employs TRBV5-4 and TRBJ2-5; D perhaps matches TRBD1 (6 bases). The CDR3 has 14 residues. The germline V gene has CDR1 SGHNT and CDR2 YYREEE (reference sequence). The germline V and J ends were trimmed by 4 bases and 3 bases, with 13 bases remaining between them. For the CDR3, the DNA is TGTGCCAGCAGCCCCGGAGGACAGAAAGAGACCCAGTACTTC. As protein: CASSPGGQKETQYF.

This rearrangement joins TRBV27 to TRBJ1-5; 8 bases match TRBD1. The CDR3 is 13 amino acids. Germline values: CDR1 MNHEY, CDR2 SMNVEV (reference sequence). J gave up 2 bases and V 8 bases, and 2 bases lay outside the gene matches. The CDR3 loop is CASSDRGNQPQHF. CDR3 in DNA: TGTGCCAGCTCGGACAGGGGCAATCAGCCCCAGCATTTT.

The genes are TRBV27 and TRBJ2-2; 11 nucleotides line up with TRBD2. The junction had 13 bases not matched to a gene; V was cut back by 6 bases and J by 7 bases. The CDR3 has 17 residues. In germline, CDR1 is MNHEY, CDR2 SMNVEV (reference sequence). This CDR3 is CASSPTVLAGANGELFF. CDR3 bases: TGTGCCAGCAGCCCCACTGTACTAGCGGGAGCGAACGGGGAGCTGTTTTTT.

The rearrangement uses TRBV9 and TRBJ2-3; D possibly corresponds to TRBD2 (5 bases). This CDR3 has 13 amino acids. The V end was cut by 0 bases, the J end by 6 bases, with 8 bases between. Germline V gene sequence: CDR1 SGDLS, CDR2 YYNGEE. CDR3 protein: CASSVVGEDTQYF. The CDR3 nucleotides are TGTGCCAGCAGCGTAGTTGGGGAGGATACGCAGTATTTT.

The chain links TRBV25-1 to TRBJ2-7; 8 nucleotides line up with TRBD1. V was pared by 7 bases and J by 3 bases, with 5 bases of the junction left unmatched. The germline V gene encodes CDR1 MGHDK and CDR2 SYGVNS. The CDR3 is 13 residues long. The chain's CDR3 is CASTPGGIYEQYF. CDR3 nucleotide sequence: TGTGCCAGCACCCCAGGGGGCATCTACGAGCAGTACTTC.

The chain uses TRBV6-6 and TRBJ1-1; TRBD1 agrees at 8 bases. CDR1 MNHNY and CDR2 SVGAGI come from the germline V gene (reference sequence). The CDR3 totals 15 residues. V lost 0 bases, J lost 3 bases, and 3 bases stayed unmatched. DNA for the CDR3: TGTGCCAGCAGTTACTCAGGACAGGGAGACACTGAAGCTTTCTTT. Encoded protein: CASSYSGQGDTEAFF.

The J gene is TRBJ1-4, the V gene TRBV5-1, with D unresolved. The CDR3 runs 15 residues. Germline CDR1 and CDR2: SGHRS and YFSETQ. V shed 1 base and J shed 0 bases, with 7 bases lying between them. The DNA for the CDR3 is TGCGCCAGCAGCTTGTTGAGTGCAACTAATGAAAAACTGTTTTTT. This encodes CASSLLSATNEKLFF.

The chain recombines TRBV7-9 with TRBJ1-2; maybe TRBD1 (6 bases). Germline lookup yields CDR1 SEHNR and CDR2 FQNEAQ (reference sequence). V was shortened by 2 bases and J by 5 bases, with 12 bases between the two germline ends. The CDR3 loop spans 14 amino acids. The CDR3 protein is CASSLRQEAYGYTF. CDR3 sequence (DNA): TGTGCCAGCAGCTTAAGACAGGAGGCTTATGGCTACACCTTC.